A single sample gave rise to the 13 T cell receptor beta chains below, sequenced in a study of blood T cell repertoires in COVID-19. Using immunoSEQ multiplex PCR, the repertoire was profiled, and TCRdb retains in-frame clones only, with some absent. The sample consists of 75,000 to 90,000 clones, less than 85% of them appearing once. Sequenced: peripheral blood. The receptors stem from a human donor in a cohort sampled during active COVID-19.

This clone was counted only a few times. This chain connects TRBV4-1 to TRBJ1-1; 10 bases fit TRBD1. The CDR3 covers 21 residues. The germline V gene has CDR1 MGHRA and CDR2 YSYEKL. The V gene end was trimmed by 0 bases and the J gene end by 5 bases; junction bases not matched to a gene: 21. DNA for the CDR3: TGCGCCAGCAGCCAAGACGCGGTTACACGCCGGGACAGGGGAGGATGGACTGAAGCTTTCTTT. Its translation: CASSQDAVTRRDRGGWTEAFF.

This clone was observed once. The chain joins TRBV3-1 (or the pseudogene TRBV3-2) to TRBJ2-7; TRBD2 aligns across 14 bases. The CDR3 is 16 amino acids. The germline V gene encodes CDR1 LGHDT and CDR2 YNNKEL (reference sequence). J gave up 3 bases and V 4 bases, and 5 bases lay outside the gene matches. The CDR3 bases are TGTGCCAGCAGCCTGGGACTAGCGGGGGATTACTACGAGCAGTACTTC. Translation: CASSLGLAGDYYEQYF.

The CDR3 DNA reads TGTGCCAGCAGCTCCACTGGGGCGGCAGTGTACAATGAGCAGTTCTTC. It translates to CASSSTGAAVYNEQFF. The genes are TRBV7-9 and TRBJ2-1; perhaps TRBD1 as D (5 bases). This CDR3 comprises 16 residues. V lost 4 bases and J 4 bases, leaving 17 bases between the germline ends. Per germline, CDR1 SEHNR and CDR2 FQNEAQ (reference sequence). The full variable domain, with the rest looked up from reference TRBV7-9 and TRBJ2-1, is DTGVSQNPRHKITKRGQNVTFRCDPISEHNRLYWYRQTLGQGPEFLTYFQNEAQLEKSRLLSDRFSAERPKGSFSTLEIQRTEQGDSAMYLCASSSTGAAVYNEQFFGPGTRLTVL.

The V gene is TRBV11-2, the J gene TRBJ1-4, with D unresolved. Between the trimmed V and J ends, which lost 4 bases and 4 bases, there was a span of 16 bases. CDR1 is SGHAT and CDR2 is FQNNGV in the germline V gene. CDR3 size: 16 residues. CDR3 sequence (DNA): TGTGCCAGCAGCTCCGTTGATTTGGGCAATAATGAAAAACTGTTTTTT. It yields the protein CASSSVDLGNNEKLFF. The full variable domain, its missing parts supplied by reference TRBV11-2 and TRBJ1-4, is EAGVAQSPRYKIIEKRQSVAFWCNPISGHATLYWYQQILGQGPKLLIQFQNNGVVDDSQLPKDRFSAERLKGVDSTLKIQPAKLEDSAVYLCASSSVDLGNNEKLFFGSGTQLSVL.

This clone was detected once. The V gene is TRBV30, the J gene TRBJ1-6, with TRBD1 matching over 9 bases. Germline values: CDR1 GTSNPN, CDR2 SVGIG (reference sequence). The length of the CDR3 is 13 residues. J gave up 8 bases and V 5 bases, and 4 bases lay outside the gene matches. CDR3 bases: TGTGCCTGGGGGGACAGGGTGGATTCACCCCTCCACTTT. Amino acid sequence: CAWGDRVDSPLHF. Full variable domain (remainder filled in from reference TRBV30 and TRBJ1-6): SQTIHQWPATLVQPVGSPLSLECTVEGTSNPNLYWYRQAAGRGLQLLFYSVGIGQISSEVPQNLSASRPQDRQFILSSKKLLLSDSGFYLCAWGDRVDSPLHFGNGTRLTVT.

The chain joins TRBV2 to TRBJ2-5; TRBD1 agrees at 9 bases. V lost 3 bases and J lost 2; bases outside the gene matches: 13. This CDR3 is built from 18 residues. Germline CDR1 SNHLY, CDR2 FYNNEI. CDR3 DNA: TGTGCCAGCAGTGATACGATTCCGGGACAGGGAGGTCAAGAGACCCAGTACTTC. This translates into CASSDTIPGQGGQETQYF.

This clone occurred once. The chain uses TRBV5-1 and TRBJ2-2; TRBD1 is a possible D gene (6 bases). The CDR3 runs 14 residues. Germline loops: CDR1 SGHRS, CDR2 YFSETQ. Trimming removed 4 bases from V and 2 bases from J, with 9 bases in between. Here the CDR3 DNA reads TGCGCCAGCAGCGAGGGACAAAACACCGGGGAGCTGTTTTTT. Encoded protein: CASSEGQNTGELFF.

This rearrangement joins TRBV9 to TRBJ1-6; no clear D gene. This CDR3 spans 14 amino acids. Germline CDR1 and CDR2: SGDLS and YYNGEE. Trimming removed 0 bases from V and 7 bases from J, with 8 bases in between. CDR3 in DNA: TGTGCCAGCAGCGTAGAACCGGTAAATTCACCCCTCCACTTT. Amino acid sequence: CASSVEPVNSPLHF.

The chain links TRBV3-1 (or the pseudogene TRBV3-2) to TRBJ1-2; possibly TRBD1 for D (6 bases). Trimming stripped 1 base from V and 9 bases from J, with 15 bases between. From germline, CDR1 is LGHDT and CDR2 YNNKEL (reference sequence). This CDR3 has 14 amino acids. CDR3 protein: CASSQVDRFSSYTF. The DNA for the CDR3 is TGTGCCAGCAGCCAAGTTGACAGGTTCAGTAGCTACACCTTC.

The chain uses TRBV10-3 and TRBJ2-7, with 10 bases lining up with TRBD2. CDR1 ENHRY and CDR2 SYGVKD come from the germline V gene. There are 14 residues in the CDR3. With V trimmed by 3 bases and J by 6 bases, 5 bases remained unmatched. The CDR3, as DNA: TGTGCCATCAGTGATCCGGGACTAGCGCGCGAGCAGTACTTC. This sequence encodes CAISDPGLAREQYF.

The V call is TRBV6-4, the J call TRBJ2-5; D is unclear. In germline, CDR1 is MRHNA, CDR2 SNTAGT. This CDR3 is 13 amino acids long. V was shortened by 4 bases and J by 4 bases, with 10 bases between the two germline ends. The CDR3 nucleotides read TGTGCCAGCAGTGTGTCAATGAGAGAGACCCAGTACTTC. Translation gives CASSVSMRETQYF.

This clone was seen just once. The chain carries TRBV28 and TRBJ1-1, with TRBD1 as a possible D gene (6 bases). The germline V gene has CDR1 MDHEN and CDR2 SYDVKM. The V gene lost 5 bases and the J gene lost 3 bases, with 16 bases spanning the gap. This CDR3 has 15 residues. DNA of the CDR3: TGTGCCAGCAGTCCTGCGACAGGTAGGGACACTGAAGCTTTCTTT. This encodes CASSPATGRDTEAFF.

This sequence joins TRBV15 and TRBJ1-5; D remains ambiguous. The V gene's germline CDR1 is LNHNV and CDR2 YYDKDF (reference sequence). Trimming took off 0 bases at V and 4 bases at J, with 7 bases between the two ends. CDR3 length: 14 amino acids. Here the CDR3 DNA reads TGTGCCACCAGCAGAGATCTAGTGAATCAGCCCCAGCATTTT. Its protein is CATSRDLVNQPQHF.